The 9 T cell receptor beta chains given below trace back to one sample, sequenced in a study of PD-1 blockade in mismatch repair-deficient tumors. Assay used: immunoSEQ multiplex PCR; TCRdb lists only in-frame clones, some missing. Here the sample spans 100,000 to 150,000 clones, around 83% being singletons. Sequencing was performed on peripheral blood, taken 44 weeks after starting pembrolizumab. Every receptor here comes from an adult with mismatch repair-deficient cancer.

J is TRBJ1-5 and V is TRBV2; the D gene is possibly TRBD1 (5 bases). Trimming cost V 7 bases and J 2 bases, with 12 bases left between them. The CDR3 covers 14 residues. The germline V gene has CDR1 SNHLY and CDR2 FYNNEI. The CDR3 sequence: CASTSTGGNQPQHF. CDR3 DNA sequence: TGTGCCAGCACTTCAACAGGTGGCAATCAGCCCCAGCATTTT.

The count of this clone is one. This sequence joins TRBV27 and TRBJ2-2; D is unresolved. The germline CDR1 and CDR2 sequences are MNHEY and SMNVEV (reference sequence). Trimming took off 4 bases at V and 4 bases at J, with 4 bases between the two ends. This CDR3 has 12 residues. CDR3 DNA: TGTGCCAGCAGTTGGGTCACCGGGGAGCTGTTTTTT. Encoded protein: CASSWVTGELFF.

V gene TRBV4-1 combines with J gene TRBJ2-1, with TRBD2 matching over 7 bases. Per germline, CDR1 MGHRA and CDR2 YSYEKL. CDR3 size: 15 residues. The V segment lost 2 bases and the J segment 5 bases; nucleotides outside the gene matches: 6. In DNA form, the CDR3 reads TGCGCCAGCAGCCAAAGCGGGGAACGCAACAATGAGCAGTTCTTC. Its protein product is CASSQSGERNNEQFF.

The chain recombines TRBV4-1 with TRBJ1-5, with D possibly matching TRBD1 (6 bases). V was clipped by 1 base and J by 2 bases, with 12 bases between them. This CDR3 is built from 16 residues. Germline values: CDR1 MGHRA, CDR2 YSYEKL. CDR3 bases: TGCGCCAGCAGCCAAGGCGAGGGGGTGCGCAATCAGCCCCAGCATTTT. The encoded protein is CASSQGEGVRNQPQHF.

The chain employs TRBV29-1 and TRBJ2-3, with TRBD2 identical over 10 bases. This CDR3 comprises 15 residues. Germline CDR1 is SQVTM and CDR2 is ANQGSEA. Trimming took 2 bases from V and 4 from J; bases not matched to a gene: 6. CDR3 bases: TGCAGCGTTGAATCTAGCGGGAGAACGTCAGATACGCAGTATTTT. Translated, it gives CSVESSGRTSDTQYF.

The chain couples TRBV6-5 to TRBJ2-1; D is possibly TRBD1 or TRBD2 (5 bases each). Between the trimmed V and J ends, which lost 2 bases and 4 bases, there was a span of 9 bases. The CDR3 is made up of 14 amino acids. CDR1 and CDR2 (germline): MNHEY, SVGAGI. The CDR3 protein is CASSYGGEYNEQFF. As DNA, the CDR3 is TGTGCCAGCAGTTACGGGGGAGAGTACAATGAGCAGTTCTTC.

This chain joins TRBV4-3 and TRBJ1-3; D remains ambiguous. Trimming removed 1 base at V and 0 bases at J, with 4 bases between. The CDR3 runs 14 residues. Germline-derived CDR1 and CDR2 are LGHNA and YSLEER. The CDR3 DNA is TGCGCCAGCAGCCAAGGGGTCTCTGGAAACACCATATATTTT. This translates into CASSQGVSGNTIYF.

This clone was found once. Mismatch with germline at one junction end may stem from a read error. This chain connects TRBV18 to TRBJ1-5; possible D gene TRBD1, 6 bases. There are 12 residues in the CDR3. Germline V CDR1 and CDR2: KGHSH, LQKENI. The CDR3 here is CASSPGGAGKNF. The CDR3 bases are TGTGCCAGCTCACCAGGGGGGGCAGGGAAGAATTTT.

This rearrangement joins TRBV14 to TRBJ2-5; 9 nucleotides agree with TRBD2. The V gene's germline CDR1 is SGHDN and CDR2 FVKESK. The CDR3 loop spans 16 amino acids. With 3 bases clipped from V and 3 bases from J, the junction kept 8 bases outside the gene matches. This CDR3 reads CASSHVLAGSKETQYF. The CDR3, as DNA: TGTGCCAGCAGCCACGTCCTAGCGGGATCCAAAGAGACCCAGTACTTC.